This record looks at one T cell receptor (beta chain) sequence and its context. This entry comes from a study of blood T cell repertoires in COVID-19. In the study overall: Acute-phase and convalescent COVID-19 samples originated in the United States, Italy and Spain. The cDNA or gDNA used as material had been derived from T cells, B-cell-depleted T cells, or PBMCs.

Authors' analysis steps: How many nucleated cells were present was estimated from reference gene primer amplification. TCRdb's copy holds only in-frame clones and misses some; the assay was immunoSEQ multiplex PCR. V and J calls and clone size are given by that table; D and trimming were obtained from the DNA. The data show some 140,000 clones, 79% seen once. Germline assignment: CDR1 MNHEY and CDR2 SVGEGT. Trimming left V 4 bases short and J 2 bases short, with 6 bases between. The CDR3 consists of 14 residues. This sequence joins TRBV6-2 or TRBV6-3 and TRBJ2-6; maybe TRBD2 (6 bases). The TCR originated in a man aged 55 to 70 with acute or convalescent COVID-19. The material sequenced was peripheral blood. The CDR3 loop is CASSSGAGANVLTF. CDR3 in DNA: TGTGCCAGCAGTTCGGGGGCTGGGGCCAACGTCCTGACTTTC.